One and the same sample provided the 23 T cell receptor beta chains below, sequenced in a study of molecular identifiers for immune sequencing clone quantification. TCRdb independently ran MiXCR on the PCR reads; one entry per CDR3 protein. The table records approximately 500,000 distinct CDR3 sequences, around 21% of them present only once. Sequenced: naive CD8+ T cells from blood, with Jurkat cell RNA spiked in. Subset indicated: FACS-sorted CD8+CD4-CCR7+CD45RA+ naive T cells. These receptors were taken from a human donor in good health. Some libraries in this study had Jurkat cell RNA spiked in.

The rearrangement links TRBV21-1 to TRBJ2-7; the table's D gene call, TRBD2, was not cross checked with the DNA. TRBV21-1 is recorded as a pseudogene. This CDR3 contains 15 residues. CDR3 residues: CASSIRLAGGGEQYF. CDR3 coding DNA: TGTGCCAGCAGCATCCGACTAGCGGGAGGTGGCGAGCAGTACTTC.

This clonotype was seen ten or more times. This chain uses TRBV5-1 with TRBJ2-7; D not resolved. The CDR3 totals 16 residues. Germline CDR1 reads SGHRS; CDR2 reads YFSETQ. The germline V and J ends were trimmed by 0 bases and 2 bases, with 15 bases remaining between them. In nucleotides, the CDR3 is TGCGCCAGCAGCTTGGACCGGGCCTGGCCAACCTACGAGCAGTACTTC. It is translated as CASSLDRAWPTYEQYF.

This clonotype was seen at least ten times. V usage is TRBV27 and J usage is TRBJ2-3; 11 bases map to TRBD2. V was pared by 5 bases and J by 4 bases, with 5 bases of the junction left unmatched. Looked up from germline, CDR1 is MNHEY and CDR2 is SMNVEV (reference sequence). This CDR3 has 15 residues. CDR3 nucleotides: TGTGCCAGCAGTCTACTAGCGGGAGTAGCAGATACGCAGTATTTT. It encodes CASSLLAGVADTQYF.

Comment on this clonotype: A much more abundant neighbour one base away suggests this may be a read error. J is TRBJ2-7 and V is TRBV29-1; possibly TRBD2 for D (5 bases). The V gene's germline CDR1 is SQVTM and CDR2 ANQGSEA. CDR3 length: 12 residues. This chain's CDR3 is CSVEDPDYGQYF. The CDR3 DNA is TGCAGCGTTGAAGATCCAGACTACGGGCAGTACTTC.

As to this clonotype: A clone one base away is much larger, so this may be a read error. V usage is TRBV3-1 and J usage is TRBJ2-3; 9 bases map to TRBD2. This CDR3 is 16 amino acids long. Germline V gives CDR1 LGHDT, CDR2 YNNKEL (reference sequence). The CDR3 region has the DNA TGTGCCAGCAACCAAGACGGGGGACTAGCAACAGATACGCAGTATTTT. As protein: CASNQDGGLATDTQYF.

The gene calls are TRBV12-3 or TRBV12-4 and TRBJ2-3; TRBD1 might be the D (6 bases). The CDR3 loop spans 17 amino acids. V was trimmed by 2 bases and J by 4 bases, leaving 19 bases between them. The CDR3 DNA is TGTGCCAGCAGTTTATCTGCAGGGGCTGGCCGAGCAGATACGCAGTATTTT. Its translation: CASSLSAGAGRADTQYF.

About this clonotype itself: A much larger clone differs from this one at a single base, so this may be a read error. The rearrangement links TRBV30 to TRBJ2-3; D perhaps matches TRBD1 (5 bases). CDR1 and CDR2 from the germline V gene are GTSNPN and SVGIG (reference sequence). The CDR3 sequence is 12 residues long. CDR3 loop: CARSATEDTQYF. In DNA form, the CDR3 reads TGTGCCCGGAGTGCGACAGAGGATACGCAGTATTTT.

The chain has TRBV4-3 and TRBJ1-5, with D tentatively TRBD1 (5 bases). Germline V gene sequence: CDR1 LGHNA, CDR2 YSLEER. V dropped 0 bases and J dropped 9 bases, with 18 bases sitting between them. This CDR3 region has 16 residues. CDR3 coding DNA: TGCGCCAGCAGCCAAGATTTCAGGGTCATAGGTCTGCCCCAGCATTTT. Translation gives CASSQDFRVIGLPQHF.

The genes are TRBV27 and TRBJ2-7; TRBD2 might be the D (6 bases). Deletions cut 3 bases from V and 2 bases from J, with 11 bases between. Germline V gene lookup returns CDR1 MNHEY and CDR2 SMNVEV (reference sequence). The CDR3 consists of 14 residues. Here the CDR3 reads CASSLLADPYEQYF. As DNA, the CDR3 is TGTGCCAGCAGTTTGTTAGCGGACCCCTACGAGCAGTACTTC.

This chain links TRBV30 with TRBJ1-5, with TRBD1 as a possible D gene (5 bases). The germline V gene has CDR1 GTSNPN and CDR2 SVGIG (reference sequence). The length of the CDR3 is 13 residues. Trimming pared 1 base from V and 9 bases from J, leaving 13 bases between. The CDR3 protein is CAWSAGGDRPQHF. The CDR3 DNA is TGTGCCTGGAGTGCTGGGGGGGATCGGCCCCAGCATTTT.

The chain is built from TRBV15 and TRBJ2-1; 8 bases are a match to TRBD2. After removal of 0 bases from V and 2 bases from J, the junction contained 6 bases not matched to a gene. The CDR3 consists of 17 residues. The germline V gene encodes CDR1 LNHNV and CDR2 YYDKDF (reference sequence). The CDR3 DNA is TGTGCCACCAGCAGAGATTGGGTAGCGGGGACCTACAATGAGCAGTTCTTC. The encoded protein is CATSRDWVAGTYNEQFF.

This clonotype was found a few times. The junction departs from germline at one end; a sequencing error may be responsible. The chain is built from TRBV27 and TRBJ2-1, with D maybe TRBD1 (5 bases). The CDR3 is made up of 16 amino acids. The germline V gene encodes CDR1 MNHEY and CDR2 SMNVEV (reference sequence). CDR3 sequence: CASSLWGGSSYNEQLF. CDR3 DNA: TGTGCCAGCAGTTTATGGGGCGGAAGCTCCTACAATGAGCAGCTCTTC.

This clonotype was seen more than once but under ten times. The chain combines TRBV4-3 with TRBJ1-2; 7 positions match TRBD1. This CDR3 has 18 residues. Germline CDR1 is LGHNA and CDR2 is YSLEER. Trimming took 0 bases from V and 2 from J; bases not matched to a gene: 12. CDR3 protein: CASSQDADRFAVNYGYTF. CDR3 DNA: TGCGCCAGCAGCCAAGACGCGGACAGGTTTGCAGTCAACTATGGCTACACCTTC.

This clonotype was found many times. This chain joins TRBV9 and TRBJ2-3; D could derive from TRBD1 or TRBD2 (6 bases each). This CDR3 region has 17 residues. Germline-derived CDR1 and CDR2 are SGDLS and YYNGEE. Trimming cost V 2 bases and J 0 bases, with 16 bases left between them. DNA of the CDR3: TGTGCCAGCAGCGTGAGGGGGTTAGCGGATAGCACAGATACGCAGTATTTT. Its protein product is CASSVRGLADSTDTQYF. Full variable domain (outside the CDR3, taken from reference TRBV9 and TRBJ2-3): DSGVTQTPKHLITATGQRVTLRCSPRSGDLSVYWYQQSLDQGLQFLIQYYNGEERAKGNILERFSAQQFPDLHSELNLSSLELGDSALYFCASSVRGLADSTDTQYFGPGTRLTVL.

V usage is TRBV6-6 and J usage is TRBJ2-1; D gene unclear. This CDR3 comprises 14 residues. The V gene's germline CDR1 is MNHNY and CDR2 SVGAGI (reference sequence). V dropped 6 bases and J dropped 9 bases, with 18 bases sitting between them. The CDR3 here is CASSQRSDLLEQFF. The CDR3 DNA reads TGTGCCAGCAGCCAACGCTCAGATTTGCTTGAGCAGTTCTTC.

This clonotype occurred many times. The J gene is TRBJ2-7, the V gene TRBV10-3; D is unclear. Germline lookup yields CDR1 ENHRY and CDR2 SYGVKD. The CDR3 runs 14 residues. Trimming took 11 bases from V and 2 from J, leaving 19 bases between them. The CDR3, as DNA: TGTGCCCCGAAGATTGTACATCTACCCTACGAGCAGTACTTC. It translates to CAPKIVHLPYEQYF.

The V call is TRBV6-2 or TRBV6-3, the J call TRBJ2-6; the D is unclear. Germline CDR1 MNHEY, CDR2 SVGEGT. V lost 6 bases, J lost 4 bases, and 16 bases lay in between. The CDR3 runs 16 residues. CDR3 loop: CASSLGRLSGANVLTF. The CDR3 coding sequence is TGTGCCAGCAGCTTGGGCCGATTGTCGGGGGCCAACGTCCTGACTTTC.

The gene calls are TRBV18 and TRBJ2-3; 9 nucleotides match TRBD1. With 0 bases clipped from V and 3 bases from J, the junction kept 7 bases outside the gene matches. Germline assignment: CDR1 KGHSH and CDR2 LQKENI. This CDR3 has 17 residues. CDR3 nucleotides: TGTGCCAGCTCACCACCGAAGGACAGGGGAGGTACAGATACGCAGTATTTT. This codes for CASSPPKDRGGTDTQYF.

This clonotype was counted a few times. This chain uses TRBV15 with TRBJ1-3; no definite D call. The germline V gene has CDR1 LNHNV and CDR2 YYDKDF (reference sequence). The CDR3 consists of 17 residues. Trimming pared 0 bases from V and 0 bases from J, leaving 12 bases between. This CDR3 reads CATSRDQAGYSGNTIYF. CDR3 nucleotide sequence: TGTGCCACCAGCAGAGATCAGGCGGGGTACTCTGGAAACACCATATATTTT.

As regards this clonotype: A read error is likely, as this CDR3 ends without the conserved phenylalanine or tryptophan. CDR3 loop: CASSDPGTEGRGYTV. The DNA of the CDR3 is TGTGCCAGCAGTGACCCAGGGACCGAAGGGCGTGGCTACACCGTC. This sequence joins TRBV25-1 and TRBJ1-2; tentatively, D is TRBD1 (5 bases). The CDR3 runs to 15 residues. Germline loops: CDR1 MGHDK, CDR2 SYGVNS. V lost 3 bases to trimming and J lost 7 bases, with 18 bases between them.

The chain employs TRBV27 and TRBJ2-7; D might be TRBD1 (6 bases). The CDR3 length is 15 residues. V shed 6 bases and J shed 3 bases, with 18 bases lying between them. The germline gives CDR1 MNHEY, CDR2 SMNVEV (reference sequence). CDR3 sequence reads: CASSPPGTPDYEQYF. The CDR3 coding sequence is TGTGCCAGCAGCCCACCGGGGACACCGGACTACGAGCAGTACTTC.

In its sample, this clonotype was seen many times. The chain joins TRBV11-1 to TRBJ1-5; 8 bases agree with TRBD1. Per germline, CDR1 SGHAT and CDR2 FQDESV (reference sequence). The CDR3 sequence is 13 residues long. The junction had 8 bases not matched to a gene; V was cut back by 4 bases and J by 12 bases. The chain's CDR3 is CASSSTADRVQHF. The CDR3 nucleotides are TGTGCCAGCAGCTCGACCGCGGACAGGGTCCAGCATTTT. Using reference TRBV11-1 and TRBJ1-5 for the parts outside the CDR3, the full variable domain is EAEVAQSPRYKITEKSQAVAFWCDPISGHATLYWYRQILGQGPELLVQFQDESVVDDSQLPKDRFSAERLKGVDSTLKIQPAELGDSAMYLCASSSTADRVQHFGDGTRLSIL.

The chain carries TRBV23-1 and TRBJ2-1; 9 nucleotides line up with TRBD1. TRBV23-1 is given ORF status, its function remaining uncertain. With 0 bases clipped from V and 8 bases from J, the junction kept 14 bases outside the gene matches. CDR3 length: 18 residues. The CDR3 nucleotides read TGCGCCAGCAGTCAATCGATACCGACAGGGGGTATCGGCTATGAGCAGTTCTTC. Translation: CASSQSIPTGGIGYEQFF.